This T cell receptor beta chain came from a study of identical twins. Points from the study as a whole: Out-of-frame beta sequences exhibited a weaker degree of excess twin sharing. The conclusions drew on cross-sectional statistical analysis instead of tracking the same donors.

Trimming removed 6 bases from V and 4 bases from J; junction bases left unmatched: 9. The germline gives CDR1 SGHTA, CDR2 FQGNSA. This CDR3 region has 15 residues. This clonotype was seen repeatedly, ten times or more. No antigen is known for it. The authors used template switching to add a universal primer site and gave cDNA unique molecular identifiers. TCRdb passed the 5' RACE reads through MiXCR, listing each CDR3 protein once. In the table there are around 1.7 million distinct CDR3 sequences, around a third of which are singletons. Specimen: cord blood. This TCR came from a newborn girl in good health. This sequence joins TRBV7-2 and TRBJ2-3; 8 bases match TRBD2. CDR3 sequence: CASSLAGGRADTQYF. The CDR3 DNA sequence: TGTGCCAGCAGTTTGGCGGGGGGCAGGGCAGATACGCAGTATTTT.